Listed below are T cell receptor beta chains from one sample, sequenced in a study of shared clonotypes between healthy human individuals. Data came from immunoSEQ multiplex PCR; TCRdb stores just in-frame clones and leaves some out. The sample lists 2 million to 2.5 million clones; approximately 94% were seen once. Material for sequencing was naive CD4+ T cells sorted from blood. These receptor sequences come from a man aged 18 to 29 in good health. Each CDR3 is given with its conserved first and last residue. The order of the fields is D gene, J gene, V gene, clone size, CDR3 protein, CDR3 DNA. D genes are given only for firm matches. A clone size is listed for some rows: how often the clone was seen (once, few, many), or a class if it is expanded.

TRBD1	TRBJ1-1	TRBV6-1	.	CASRDRVTEAFF	TGTGCCAGCAGGGACAGGGTCACTGAAGCTTTCTTT
TRBD1	TRBJ2-7	TRBV5-6	.	CASRPPPGQGFHEQYF	TGTGCCAGCAGGCCCCCCCCGGGACAGGGGTTCCACGAGCAGTACTTC
TRBD1	TRBJ2-7	TRBV18	.	CASSPPSLGQGYEQYF	TGTGCCAGCTCACCACCGAGCTTAGGACAGGGCTACGAGCAGTACTTC
.	TRBJ1-2	TRBV5-1	.	CASSLEVVRFGYTF	TGCGCCAGCAGCTTGGAGGTAGTTCGTTTCGGCTACACCTTC
.	TRBJ2-5	TRBV11-2	.	CASSLGQIQETQYF	TGTGCCAGCAGCTTAGGACAGATACAAGAGACCCAGTACTTC
TRBD2	TRBJ2-1	TRBV6-5	.	CASSYRAGGTYNEQFF	TGTGCCAGCAGTTACCGAGCGGGGGGAACGTACAATGAGCAGTTCTTC
.	TRBJ1-2	TRBV19	once	CASSMGAANYGYTF	TGTGCCAGTAGTATGGGGGCCGCTAACTATGGCTACACCTTC
TRBD1	TRBJ1-6	TRBV18	.	CASSPFSGQGSYNSPLHF	TGTGCCAGCTCACCCTTTAGCGGACAGGGCTCCTATAATTCACCCCTCCACTTT
TRBD1	TRBJ1-1	TRBV5-6	.	CASSQRRQGAGEAFF	TGTGCCAGCAGCCAACGACGGCAGGGGGCCGGTGAAGCTTTCTTT
.	TRBJ2-6	TRBV5-4	.	CASSFSWTESGANVLTF	TGTGCCAGCAGCTTCTCCTGGACAGAATCTGGGGCCAACGTCCTGACTTTC
.	TRBJ2-2	TRBV5-1	.	CASSLGQAFTGELFF	TGCGCCAGCAGCTTGGGACAGGCCTTCACCGGGGAGCTGTTTTTT
TRBD1	TRBJ2-7	TRBV10-3	.	CAISESAGGVPYEQYF	TGTGCCATCAGTGAGTCGGCAGGGGGCGTTCCCTACGAGCAGTACTTC
TRBD1	TRBJ2-3	TRBV2	.	CASAAGTGGSDTQYF	TGTGCCAGCGCCGCCGGGACAGGGGGCTCAGATACGCAGTATTTT
.	TRBJ2-7	TRBV7-9	.	CASSLYRDLGYEQYF	TGTGCCAGCAGCCTCTACAGGGACCTCGGCTACGAGCAGTACTTC
.	TRBJ2-7	TRBV5-4	.	CASSRWTDPYEQYF	TGTGCCAGCAGCCGTTGGACAGACCCATACGAGCAGTACTTC